These 21 T cell receptor beta chains came from one sample sequenced in a study of blood T cell repertoires in COVID-19. The protocol was immunoSEQ multiplex PCR, while the TCRdb copy is restricted to in-frame clones and leaves out a portion. The data contain over 150,000 clones, 70% to 90% of them seen just once; the ten biggest clones take up 18%. Sequences were obtained from peripheral blood. These receptors were taken from a man over 45 with COVID-19, enrolled during active disease.

This sequence joins TRBV19 and TRBJ2-2; 10 nucleotides match TRBD2. Germline trimming cut 2 bases from V and 4 bases from J; bases unmatched to any gene: 7. Germline V gene sequence: CDR1 LNHDA, CDR2 SQIVND (reference sequence). The CDR3 is made up of 17 amino acids. CDR3 sequence reads: CASSIRAAGGFTGELFF. The CDR3 DNA follows: TGTGCCAGTAGTATAAGGGCAGCGGGAGGGTTCACCGGGGAGCTGTTTTTT.

The chain carries TRBV6-5 and TRBJ1-1, with D perhaps TRBD1 (5 bases). The germline V gene encodes CDR1 MNHEY and CDR2 SVGAGI. The CDR3 loop spans 15 amino acids. With 4 bases removed from V and 0 bases from J, the gap between germline ends came to 12 bases. DNA of the CDR3: TGTGCCAGCAGTTCCAACAGGCCAATGAACACTGAAGCTTTCTTT. Residues: CASSSNRPMNTEAFF.

There are a few counts of this clone. The V and J genes are TRBV19 and TRBJ2-2, with D maybe TRBD1 (6 bases). This CDR3 contains 16 residues. V was trimmed by 3 bases and J by 0 bases, leaving 11 bases between them. CDR1 and CDR2 (germline): LNHDA, SQIVND (reference sequence). The CDR3 loop is CASSMGAETNTGELFF. The CDR3 nucleotides read TGTGCCAGTAGTATGGGGGCGGAGACGAACACCGGGGAGCTGTTTTTT. The full variable domain, rest sourced from reference TRBV19 and TRBJ2-2, is DGGITQSPKYLFRKEGQNVTLSCEQNLNHDAMYWYRQDPGQGLRLIYYSQIVNDFQKGDIAEGYSVSREKKESFPLTVTSAQKNPTAFYLCASSMGAETNTGELFFGEGSRLTVL.

The genes are TRBV3-1 (or the pseudogene TRBV3-2) and TRBJ1-4; 10 bases are a match to TRBD1. The CDR3 is made up of 16 amino acids. After removal of 2 bases from V and 8 bases from J, the junction contained 8 bases not matched to a gene. Germline CDR1 LGHDT, CDR2 YNNKEL (reference sequence). CDR3 sequence: CASSQHRTGGREKLFF. Written as DNA, the CDR3 is TGTGCCAGCAGCCAACACCGGACAGGGGGGAGAGAAAAACTGTTTTTT.

V is TRBV18 and J is TRBJ2-7; D is undetermined. From germline, CDR1 is KGHSH and CDR2 LQKENI. The CDR3 spans 13 residues. Trimming removed 4 bases from V and 2 bases from J, with 9 bases in between. The CDR3 nucleotides read TGTGCCAGCTCACAGGCGGAGACCTACGAGCAGTACTTC. Protein: CASSQAETYEQYF. The entire variable domain, with the rest obtained from reference TRBV18 and TRBJ2-7, is as follows: NAGVMQNPRHLVRRRGQEARLRCSPMKGHSHVYWYRQLPEEGLKFMVYLQKENIIDESGMPKERFSAEFPKEGPSILRIQQVVRGDSAAYFCASSQAETYEQYFGPGTRLTVT.

This sequence joins TRBV15 and TRBJ1-1, with TRBD1 identical over 8 bases. The CDR3 runs 14 residues. The V segment lost 5 bases and the J segment 4 bases; nucleotides outside the gene matches: 6. Germline V CDR1 and CDR2: LNHNV, YYDKDF (reference sequence). The CDR3 region has the DNA TGTGCCACCAGCGGGAACAGGGGGATCACTGAAGCTTTCTTT. Its translation: CATSGNRGITEAFF.

This sequence joins TRBV18 and TRBJ2-3; no clear D. V was shortened by 1 base and J by 9 bases, with 20 bases between the two germline ends. Per the germline V gene, CDR1 is KGHSH and CDR2 is LQKENI. This CDR3 comprises 16 residues. The CDR3: CASSPLFGSLQATQYF. Here the CDR3 DNA reads TGTGCCAGCTCACCACTTTTCGGGTCCCTACAAGCCACGCAGTATTTT.

The chain has TRBV6-5 and TRBJ1-2; TRBD1 matches at 8 bases. Losses at the gene ends were 6 bases for V and 9 bases for J; bases not matched to a gene: 12. Germline V gene sequence: CDR1 MNHEY, CDR2 SVGAGI. The CDR3 extends over 14 amino acids. This chain's CDR3 is CASRFTGGVRSYTF. The CDR3 DNA reads TGTGCCAGCAGGTTTACAGGGGGGGTTAGGAGCTACACCTTC.

V is TRBV7-6 and J is TRBJ1-4; D call uncertain. Germline V gene lookup returns CDR1 SGHVS and CDR2 FNYEAQ. The germline V and J ends were trimmed by 2 bases and 7 bases, with 8 bases remaining between them. This CDR3 region has 13 residues. The CDR3 DNA follows: TGTGCCAGCAGCTTATGGTTCGGTGAAAAACTGTTTTTT. Residues: CASSLWFGEKLFF.

This chain joins TRBV6-5 and TRBJ1-3; 10 nucleotides align to TRBD1. Germline V lookup: CDR1 MNHEY, CDR2 SVGAGI. Germline trimming cut 0 bases from V and 4 bases from J; bases unmatched to any gene: 0. The CDR3 is 15 residues long. CDR3 amino acids: CASSYSGQGGNTIYF. In DNA, the CDR3 is TGTGCCAGCAGTTACTCGGGACAGGGGGGAAACACCATATATTTT.

This clone was counted a few times. The chain carries TRBV28 and TRBJ1-3; 8 bases are a match to TRBD1. Germline assignment: CDR1 MDHEN and CDR2 SYDVKM. This CDR3 has 14 residues. The ends lost 3 bases at V and 4 bases at J; junction bases unmatched: 2. CDR3 coding DNA: TGTGCCAGCAGTTTGACAGGGGTGGGAAACACCATATATTTT. Amino acids: CASSLTGVGNTIYF.

The table lists this clone with a count of one. The chain carries TRBV7-8 and TRBJ1-4, with 8 bases that match TRBD1. The CDR3 has 15 residues. The V segment lost 4 bases and the J segment 8 bases; nucleotides outside the gene matches: 9. Germline-derived CDR1 and CDR2 are SGHVS and FQNEAQ. CDR3 sequence reads: CASSSTGAIGEKLFF. In DNA, the CDR3 is TGTGCCAGCAGCTCGACAGGGGCAATAGGAGAAAAACTGTTTTTT.

The DNA of the CDR3 is TGTGCCGTTCGATGGCTAGCGAATACGCAGTATTTT. This sequence encodes CAVRWLANTQYF. The chain is built from TRBV2 and TRBJ2-3; possible D gene TRBD2, 6 bases. The ends were cut back, 11 bases at V and 7 bases at J, with 16 bases in the middle. The CDR3 covers 12 residues. The V gene's germline CDR1 is SNHLY and CDR2 FYNNEI.

The V call is TRBV19, the J call TRBJ2-5, with D tentatively TRBD1 (6 bases). Per the germline V gene, CDR1 is LNHDA and CDR2 is SQIVND (reference sequence). This CDR3 is 13 amino acids long. The ends were cut back, 5 bases at V and 1 base at J, with 8 bases in the middle. CDR3 residues: CASSQGFQETQYF. The CDR3 coding sequence is TGTGCCAGTAGTCAGGGGTTCCAAGAGACCCAGTACTTC. Filled out from reference TRBV19 and TRBJ2-5, the complete variable domain reads DGGITQSPKYLFRKEGQNVTLSCEQNLNHDAMYWYRQDPGQGLRLIYYSQIVNDFQKGDIAEGYSVSREKKESFPLTVTSAQKNPTAFYLCASSQGFQETQYFGPGTRLLVL.

The chain joins TRBV9 to TRBJ1-1, with no clear D. The V end was cut by 4 bases, the J end by 2 bases, with 15 bases between. The length of the CDR3 is 15 residues. The V gene's germline CDR1 is SGDLS and CDR2 YYNGEE. CDR3 bases: TGTGCCAGCAGCCCAAACTTACCCTTAAACACTGAAGCTTTCTTT. Translating it yields CASSPNLPLNTEAFF.

The chain uses TRBV2 and TRBJ2-7; 8 bases are shared with TRBD1. This CDR3 contains 13 residues. CDR1 and CDR2 from the germline V gene are SNHLY and FYNNEI. The junction had 2 bases not matched to a gene; V was cut back by 5 bases and J by 2 bases. The CDR3, as DNA: TGTGCCAGCAGTTCGGACAGGGCCTACGAGCAGTACTTC. Protein product: CASSSDRAYEQYF.

In this sample, this clone turned up once. The chain carries TRBV19 and TRBJ2-5, with 10 bases fitting TRBD1. The germline V gene has CDR1 LNHDA and CDR2 SQIVND (reference sequence). The V gene end was trimmed by 5 bases and the J gene end by 5 bases; junction bases not matched to a gene: 8. The CDR3 consists of 15 residues. Here the CDR3 reads CASSANDRGRETQYF. The CDR3 DNA reads TGTGCCAGTAGTGCAAATGACAGGGGGCGGGAGACCCAGTACTTC.

The chain joins TRBV18 to TRBJ2-7, with D unclear. Between the trimmed V and J ends, which lost 2 bases and 1 base, there was a span of 12 bases. The CDR3 sequence is 15 residues long. CDR1 is KGHSH and CDR2 is LQKENI in the germline V gene. The CDR3 reads CASSPRTASSYEQYF. For the CDR3, the DNA is TGTGCCAGCTCACCAAGAACAGCCTCGTCCTACGAGCAGTACTTC.

This sequence joins TRBV9 and TRBJ2-3; D uncertain. The CDR3 loop spans 15 amino acids. Germline CDR1 is SGDLS and CDR2 is YYNGEE. V lost 2 bases and J 2 bases, leaving 12 bases between the germline ends. The DNA for the CDR3 is TGTGCCAGCAGCGTTCTAGGCTCCCCCACAGATACGCAGTATTTT. Translated: CASSVLGSPTDTQYF. Full variable domain (remainder filled in from reference TRBV9 and TRBJ2-3): DSGVTQTPKHLITATGQRVTLRCSPRSGDLSVYWYQQSLDQGLQFLIQYYNGEERAKGNILERFSAQQFPDLHSELNLSSLELGDSALYFCASSVLGSPTDTQYFGPGTRLTVL.

This clone was found once. One junction end disagrees with the germline gene, perhaps due to a read error. The chain has TRBV7-7 and TRBJ2-2; 11 nucleotides line up with TRBD2. CDR3 length: 18 residues. Germline V gene sequence: CDR1 SSHAT, CDR2 FNYEAQ (reference sequence). In DNA form, the CDR3 reads TGTGCTAGCAGCCATAGGACTAGCGGGTTCGCGAACACCGGGGAGCTGTTTTTT. Translation: CASSHRTSGFANTGELFF.

The V call is TRBV5-1, the J call TRBJ2-3; tentative D call: TRBD1 (5 bases). The CDR3 sequence is 15 residues long. The germline V gene has CDR1 SGHRS and CDR2 YFSETQ. V was pared by 0 bases and J by 5 bases, with 13 bases between. The CDR3: CASSLGRAGGDTQYF. CDR3 nucleotide sequence: TGCGCCAGCAGCTTGGGCAGGGCCGGTGGAGATACGCAGTATTTT.